This T cell receptor (beta chain) was retrieved from a study of T-cell reconstitution after alpha-beta-depleted transplantation in children. This clonotype was counted at least ten times. Preparing the TCRbeta library involved the use of unique molecular identifiers. TCRdb passed the PCR reads through MiXCR, listing each CDR3 protein once. The sample gives 200,000 to 300,000 distinct CDR3 sequences, about 23% of which show up once; about 2.6% is in the top ten. V shed 1 base and J 14 bases; nucleotides not matched to a gene: 1. Germline V lookup: CDR1 SQVTM, CDR2 ANQGSEA. This CDR3 contains 10 residues.

This chain uses TRBV29-1 with TRBJ2-1; 8 bases align to TRBD2. This sequence was found in a girl aged 2-15 years with Fanconi anemia, due to receive a stem cell transplant. The source material was PBMCs, sampled before TCRalphabeta/CD19-depleted stem cell transplant. CDR3 amino acids: CSVEGGGKFF. CDR3 sequence (DNA): TGCAGCGTTGAAGGCGGGGGGAAGTTCTTC.